Below are 31 T cell receptor beta chains sequenced from a single sample in a study of T-cell memory formation after mild COVID-19. TCRdb reprocessed the 5' RACE reads via MiXCR and lists one record per CDR3 protein. Altogether around 370,000 distinct CDR3 sequences are present, more than 20% being singletons, with the ten largest covering about 12%. The source material was PBMCs or a T cell subset sorted from them (not recorded which). The receptors were sampled from an adult woman who had mild COVID-19 (a few samples of this study predate the infection). Cell type and time point are not known.

This clonotype was counted between two and nine times. The V gene is TRBV5-1, the J gene TRBJ2-3, with 7 bases identical to TRBD2. Germline values: CDR1 SGHRS, CDR2 YFSETQ. V gave up 4 bases and J gave up 6 bases; unmatched junction bases: 8. The CDR3 sequence is 14 residues long. CDR3: CASSRGDLPDTQYF. The CDR3, as DNA: TGCGCCAGCAGCCGGGGGGATCTCCCGGATACGCAGTATTTT.

This clonotype was seen more than once but under ten times. V gene TRBV7-2 combines with J gene TRBJ1-1; possibly TRBD1 for D (6 bases). The ends were cut back, 5 bases at V and 1 base at J, with 14 bases in the middle. The CDR3 length is 15 residues. Germline loops: CDR1 SGHTA, CDR2 FQGNSA. In DNA, the CDR3 is TGTGCCAGCAGCCAGCGGACAGCGAGGAACACTGAAGCTTTCTTT. This sequence encodes CASSQRTARNTEAFF.

The chain joins TRBV7-9 to TRBJ2-7; D is perhaps TRBD1 or TRBD2 (6 bases each). From germline, CDR1 is SEHNR and CDR2 FQNEAQ (reference sequence). This CDR3 has 16 residues. The V and J ends lost 0 bases and 3 bases respectively, with 15 bases between them. The CDR3 protein is CASSLAGGLAYYEQYF. The CDR3 DNA reads as TGTGCCAGCAGCTTAGCAGGGGGACTCGCCTACTACGAGCAGTACTTC.

This CDR3 reads CASSTTQASNYGYTF. CDR3 coding DNA: TGTGCCAGCTCAACCACACAAGCTAGTAACTATGGCTACACCTTC. V usage is TRBV18 and J usage is TRBJ1-2, with unresolved D. Per the germline V gene, CDR1 is KGHSH and CDR2 is LQKENI. The ends were cut back, 5 bases at V and 1 base at J, with 14 bases in the middle. The CDR3 is 15 amino acids.

This clonotype was observed a few times. The J gene is TRBJ2-2, the V gene TRBV9, with D maybe TRBD2 (6 bases). The CDR3 contains 14 residues. Germline loops: CDR1 SGDLS, CDR2 YYNGEE. Trimming cost V 6 bases and J 2 bases, with 11 bases left between them. CDR3 sequence reads: CASMGRENTGELFF. The CDR3, as DNA: TGTGCCAGCATGGGGCGGGAAAACACCGGGGAGCTGTTTTTT.

The chain recombines TRBV7-2 with TRBJ2-7; D ambiguous. Looked up from germline, CDR1 is SGHTA and CDR2 is FQGNSA. V dropped 7 bases and J dropped 0 bases, with 13 bases sitting between them. This CDR3 spans 14 amino acids. In DNA, the CDR3 is TGTGCCAGCAAGGAACTTGACGTCTCCTACGAGCAGTACTTC. Translating gives CASKELDVSYEQYF.

The V gene is TRBV5-1, the J gene TRBJ1-2; 7 nucleotides align to TRBD1. This CDR3 is 16 amino acids long. Looked up from germline, CDR1 is SGHRS and CDR2 is YFSETQ. With V trimmed by 3 bases and J by 5 bases, 13 bases remained unmatched. DNA of the CDR3: TGCGCCAGCAGCTGGGAACAGGGACAGCGAGGATATGGCTACACCTTC. It translates to CASSWEQGQRGYGYTF.

This clonotype was counted between two and nine times. The rearrangement joins TRBV20-1 to TRBJ2-7, with D perhaps matching TRBD1 (5 bases). This CDR3 spans 14 amino acids. Germline V gene data show CDR1 as DFQATT and CDR2 as SNEGSKA (reference sequence). V was shortened by 6 bases and J by 2 bases, with 17 bases between the two germline ends. The CDR3 protein is CSARAQDQPYEQYF. Here the CDR3 DNA reads TGCAGTGCCCGCGCACAGGACCAACCCTACGAGCAGTACTTC.

The sample holds many counts of this clonotype. CDR3 nucleotides: TGCGCCAGCAGCCCTCGGCAGCCAGGCTCCTACGAGCAGTACTTC. Translated: CASSPRQPGSYEQYF. This chain links TRBV5-1 with TRBJ2-7; D is uncertain. V was trimmed by 4 bases and J by 0 bases, leaving 14 bases between them. Germline lookup yields CDR1 SGHRS and CDR2 YFSETQ. The CDR3 has 15 residues.

The genes are TRBV25-1 and TRBJ2-7; a possible D gene is TRBD1 (6 bases). Deletions cut 7 bases from V and 2 bases from J, with 12 bases between. Germline-derived CDR1 and CDR2 are MGHDK and SYGVNS. CDR3 length: 13 amino acids. In DNA form, the CDR3 reads TGTGCCAGCAAGCCGGGGACAACCTACGAGCAGTACTTC. It translates to CASKPGTTYEQYF.

This clonotype was counted a few times. The chain has TRBV6-2 or TRBV6-3 and TRBJ1-1; 7 nucleotides match TRBD1. This CDR3 is 16 amino acids long. Germline CDR1 is MNHEY and CDR2 is SVGEGT. Unmatched junction bases numbered 8, after V lost 1 base and J lost 3 bases. As DNA, the CDR3 is TGTGCCAGCAGTTACTTACCCGGACAGGTCGACACTGAAGCTTTCTTT. Its protein is CASSYLPGQVDTEAFF.

The genes are TRBV7-9 and TRBJ1-2; D is undetermined. CDR1 SEHNR and CDR2 FQNEAQ come from the germline V gene (reference sequence). V was cut by 1 base and J by 6 bases, with 9 bases left in between. The CDR3 sequence is 13 residues long. Here the CDR3 DNA reads TGTGCCAGCAGCTTAGAGCAGGCAAATGGCTACACCTTC. Protein sequence: CASSLEQANGYTF.

This clonotype was found a few times. The gene calls are TRBV18 and TRBJ1-1; D is perhaps TRBD1 (5 bases). Germline assignment: CDR1 KGHSH and CDR2 LQKENI. V was clipped by 2 bases and J by 1 base, with 8 bases between them. This CDR3 spans 14 amino acids. CDR3 in amino acids: CASSPMGRNTEAFF. The CDR3 coding sequence is TGTGCCAGCTCACCAATGGGACGGAACACTGAAGCTTTCTTT.

This chain uses TRBV5-1 with TRBJ2-2; TRBD2 matches 9 bases. The CDR3 runs 16 residues. V lost 0 bases, J lost 6 bases, and 6 bases stayed unmatched. Germline CDR1 is SGHRS and CDR2 is YFSETQ. CDR3 DNA sequence: TGCGCCAGCAGCTTGGCCACTAGCGGGTTGGCCGGGGAGCTGTTTTTT. It encodes CASSLATSGLAGELFF.

This clonotype was observed a handful of times. The chain combines TRBV12-2 with TRBJ2-7; the table's D call of TRBD1 was not tested on the DNA. TRBV12-2 is flagged as a pseudogene. The CDR3 is 16 amino acids. CDR3 amino acids: CASRSRGAQVSNEQYF. Here the CDR3 DNA reads TGTGCAAGTCGCTCTAGGGGGGCGCAGGTTTCAAACGAGCAGTACTTC.

This clonotype was seen a handful of times. The chain recombines TRBV10-3 with TRBJ1-6; possible D gene TRBD1, 5 bases. The CDR3 length is 20 residues. Trimming removed 0 bases from V and 7 bases from J, with 25 bases in between. CDR1 is ENHRY, CDR2 SYGVKD, per germline. The CDR3 DNA reads TGTGCCATCAGTGAGTCCCCAGGGTTGGGCCGGGCCACCTCAAATTCACCCCTCCACTTT. Protein product: CAISESPGLGRATSNSPLHF.

The chain has TRBV5-1 and TRBJ2-7; 7 positions match TRBD1. V trimming: 7 bases; J trimming: 4 bases; junction bases outside the gene matches: 14. CDR3 length: 15 residues. CDR1 and CDR2 from the germline V gene are SGHRS and YFSETQ. The CDR3 DNA follows: TGCGCCAGCCTTGAGACCGGGACAGTAAAATACGAGCAGTACTTC. Its translation is CASLETGTVKYEQYF.

A few counts support this clonotype. This rearrangement joins TRBV18 to TRBJ1-4; TRBD1 matches 8 bases. CDR3 length: 17 residues. With 3 bases clipped from V and 4 bases from J, the junction kept 10 bases outside the gene matches. Per germline, CDR1 KGHSH and CDR2 LQKENI. CDR3 amino acids: CASSPDQGALGNEKLFF. In DNA, the CDR3 is TGTGCCAGCTCACCCGACCAGGGGGCGCTTGGTAATGAAAAACTGTTTTTT.

The chain carries TRBV27 and TRBJ2-2; D might be TRBD1 (6 bases). Trimming left V 7 bases short and J 3 bases short, with 18 bases between. Germline-derived CDR1 and CDR2 are MNHEY and SMNVEV (reference sequence). The CDR3 covers 16 residues. The CDR3 loop reads CASTLGRQGYTGELFF. CDR3 sequence (DNA): TGTGCCAGCACCTTGGGTCGTCAGGGGTACACCGGGGAGCTGTTTTTT.

J is TRBJ2-7 and V is TRBV10-2; maybe TRBD2 (7 bases). The germline V and J ends were trimmed by 6 bases and 7 bases, with 16 bases remaining between them. CDR3 length equals 13 residues. Per the germline V gene, CDR1 is WSHSY and CDR2 is SAAADI. The CDR3 spells CASSGGPAPEQYF. CDR3 nucleotide sequence: TGCGCCAGCAGCGGGGGGCCTGCCCCGGAGCAGTACTTC.

The rearrangement uses TRBV7-6 and TRBJ2-1; a possible D gene is TRBD2 (5 bases). The length of the CDR3 is 15 residues. Germline V CDR1 and CDR2: SGHVS, FNYEAQ. Trimming shortened V by 5 bases and J by 0 bases, and 11 bases separated the two germline ends. In DNA, the CDR3 is TGTGCCAGCAGCCCCCTAGCTAGCTCCTACAATGAGCAGTTCTTC. This codes for CASSPLASSYNEQFF.

This clonotype was picked up many times. V usage is TRBV10-3 and J usage is TRBJ2-7; D gene uncertain. Per germline, CDR1 ENHRY and CDR2 SYGVKD. V dropped 11 bases and J dropped 7 bases, with 18 bases sitting between them. This CDR3 region has 12 residues. DNA of the CDR3: TGTGCCGCCGCGGCCGGTTTGGGGGAGCAGTACTTC. Protein: CAAAAGLGEQYF.

This clonotype has just a few counts. This sequence joins TRBV6-6 and TRBJ1-5; perhaps TRBD1 as D (6 bases). This CDR3 has 14 residues. V lost 8 bases to trimming and J lost 0 bases, with 11 bases between them. Germline CDR1 reads MNHNY; CDR2 reads SVGAGI (reference sequence). The CDR3 bases are TGTGCCAGCGGTAAGGGGGATAGCAATCAGCCCCAGCATTTT. This gives the protein CASGKGDSNQPQHF.

The gene calls are TRBV7-9 and TRBJ2-5, with 8 positions matching TRBD1. Losses at the gene ends were 4 bases for V and 4 bases for J; bases not matched to a gene: 5. CDR3 size: 14 residues. Germline V gene lookup returns CDR1 SEHNR and CDR2 FQNEAQ (reference sequence). The CDR3 sequence is CASSYDGTGETQYF. The DNA for the CDR3 is TGTGCCAGCAGCTACGATGGGACAGGAGAGACCCAGTACTTC.

A few counts support this clonotype. The genes are TRBV27 and TRBJ2-1; D remains ambiguous. Between the trimmed V and J ends, which lost 0 bases and 12 bases, there was a span of 12 bases. The CDR3 totals 13 residues. Germline values: CDR1 MNHEY, CDR2 SMNVEV (reference sequence). The CDR3 region has the DNA TGTGCCAGCAGTTTATCCAGAGACCTTGGGCAGTTCTTC. Protein product: CASSLSRDLGQFF.

This clonotype was picked up a small number of times. The gene calls are TRBV9 and TRBJ1-2; 8 nucleotides agree with TRBD1. This CDR3 contains 15 residues. In germline, CDR1 is SGDLS, CDR2 YYNGEE. The V segment lost 2 bases and the J segment 1 base; nucleotides outside the gene matches: 4. CDR3 sequence (DNA): TGTGCCAGCAGCGTCGGACAGGGAGGTAACTATGGCTACACCTTC. It is translated as CASSVGQGGNYGYTF.

The table lists this clonotype with a few counts. This rearrangement joins TRBV7-3 to TRBJ1-6, with D perhaps TRBD1 (6 bases). CDR1 is SGHTA, CDR2 FQGTGA, per germline. Trimming stripped 1 base from V and 10 bases from J, with 14 bases between. This CDR3 has 15 amino acids. The CDR3 reads CASSLRSRGESPLHF. Here the CDR3 DNA reads TGTGCCAGCAGCTTAAGAAGCAGGGGAGAATCACCCCTCCACTTT.

This clonotype was detected a few times. This chain uses TRBV12-3 or TRBV12-4 with TRBJ1-2; D is unresolved. The CDR3 is 15 amino acids. The V end lost 2 bases, the J end lost 2 bases, and 12 bases lay between the germline ends. The CDR3 spells CASSLREAGNYGYTF. The CDR3 region has the DNA TGTGCCAGCAGTTTACGAGAGGCGGGAAACTATGGCTACACCTTC.

CDR3 nucleotides: TGTGCCAGCAGTCTCATACAGGGGAGGAATTCACCCCTCCACTTT. Protein: CASSLIQGRNSPLHF. V usage is TRBV12-3 or TRBV12-4 and J usage is TRBJ1-6, with 7 bases aligning to TRBD1. V was pared by 5 bases and J by 7 bases, with 8 bases of the junction left unmatched. The CDR3 is 15 residues long.

This chain links TRBV2 with TRBJ1-2; D may be TRBD1 (5 bases). V lost 6 bases and J 4 bases, leaving 15 bases between the germline ends. In germline, CDR1 is SNHLY, CDR2 FYNNEI. The CDR3 has 14 residues. The CDR3 spells CASSPTGDSYGYTF. The CDR3 coding sequence is TGTGCCAGCAGCCCTACAGGAGATTCCTATGGCTACACCTTC. Full variable domain (outside the CDR3, taken from reference TRBV2 and TRBJ1-2): EPEVTQTPSHQVTQMGQEVILRCVPISNHLYFYWYRQILGQKVEFLVSFYNNEISEKSEIFDDQFSVERPDGSNFTLKIRSTKLEDSAMYFCASSPTGDSYGYTFGSGTRLTVV.

This clonotype was observed a handful of times. This chain joins TRBV4-2 and TRBJ2-1; TRBD1 might be the D (6 bases). The CDR3 runs 17 residues. CDR1 is LGHNA and CDR2 is YNFKEQ in the germline V gene. Trimming removed 0 bases at V and 4 bases at J, with 16 bases between. In nucleotides, the CDR3 is TGTGCCAGCAGCCAAGAACCCACCCGGACAGCGTACAATGAGCAGTTCTTC. Translated, it gives CASSQEPTRTAYNEQFF.